The sample holds many counts of the clone carrying this TCR beta chain. As yet, its antigen is unknown. This sample stems from a study of early T cells in non-severe SARS-CoV-2 infection. Study-wide context: The sequenced material was bulk RNA from unsorted whole blood, and its chains were unpaired.

The CDR3 sequence is 14 residues long. Germline-derived CDR1 and CDR2 are SQVTM and ANQGSEA. With V trimmed by 7 bases and J by 8 bases, 12 bases remained unmatched. Separate cDNA molecules each had unique molecular identifiers attached to them. TCRdb called the 5' RACE reads again in MiXCR, with one record for every CDR3 protein. The data contain some 46,000 distinct CDR3 sequences, 6.1% of them singletons. Findings of the study overall: Reliance on VDJdb matching favored anti-spike CD8 responses; private and CD4 specificities were missed.

This chain connects TRBV29-1 to TRBJ2-1, with 9 bases lining up with TRBD1. Sequencing was done on a sample of whole blood. The TCR sequence derives from an adult who was a healthcare worker with PCR-confirmed SARS-CoV-2 infection or an uninfected control (not recorded which). The CDR3 DNA sequence: TGCAGCGCCGGAGGGGGGACAGGGTTGCATGAGCAGTTCTTC. Its protein product is CSAGGGTGLHEQFF.